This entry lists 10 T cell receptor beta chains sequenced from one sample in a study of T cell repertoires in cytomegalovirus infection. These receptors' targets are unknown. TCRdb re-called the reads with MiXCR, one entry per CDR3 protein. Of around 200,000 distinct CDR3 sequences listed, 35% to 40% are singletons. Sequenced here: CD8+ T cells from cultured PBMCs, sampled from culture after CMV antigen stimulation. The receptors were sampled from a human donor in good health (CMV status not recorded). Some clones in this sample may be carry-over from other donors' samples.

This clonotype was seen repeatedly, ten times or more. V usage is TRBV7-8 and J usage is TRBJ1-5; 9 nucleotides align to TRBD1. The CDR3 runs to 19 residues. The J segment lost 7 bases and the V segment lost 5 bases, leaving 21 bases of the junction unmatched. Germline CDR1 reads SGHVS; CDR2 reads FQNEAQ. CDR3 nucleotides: TGTGCCAGCAGCCTAGAGGGTATTAACAGGGGGCAACTTAAGCAGCCCCAGCATTTT. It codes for CASSLEGINRGQLKQPQHF.

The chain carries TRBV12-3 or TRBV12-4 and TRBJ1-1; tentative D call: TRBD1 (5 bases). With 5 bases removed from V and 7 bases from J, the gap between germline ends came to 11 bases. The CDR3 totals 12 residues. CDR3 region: CASSTGPLEAFF. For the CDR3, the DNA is TGTGCCAGCAGTACAGGACCACTTGAAGCTTTCTTT.

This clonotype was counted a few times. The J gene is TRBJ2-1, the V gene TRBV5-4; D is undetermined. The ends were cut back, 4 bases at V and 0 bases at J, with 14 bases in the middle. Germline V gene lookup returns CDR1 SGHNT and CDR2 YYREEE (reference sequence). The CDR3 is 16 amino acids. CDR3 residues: CASSPLGLSSYNEQFF. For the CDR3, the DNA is TGTGCCAGCAGCCCCCTCGGCCTGAGCTCCTACAATGAGCAGTTCTTC.

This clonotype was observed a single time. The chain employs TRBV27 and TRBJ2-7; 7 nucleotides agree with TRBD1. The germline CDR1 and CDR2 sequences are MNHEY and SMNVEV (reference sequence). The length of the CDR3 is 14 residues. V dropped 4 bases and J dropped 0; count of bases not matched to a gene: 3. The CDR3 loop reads CASSWDSNSYEQYF. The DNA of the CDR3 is TGTGCCAGCAGTTGGGACAGCAACTCCTACGAGCAGTACTTC.

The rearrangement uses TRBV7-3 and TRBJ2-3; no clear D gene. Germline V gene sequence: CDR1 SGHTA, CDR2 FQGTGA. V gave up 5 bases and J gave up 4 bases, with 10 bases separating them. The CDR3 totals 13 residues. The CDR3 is CASSPHRADTQYF. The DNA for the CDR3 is TGTGCCAGCAGCCCCCACCGGGCAGATACGCAGTATTTT.

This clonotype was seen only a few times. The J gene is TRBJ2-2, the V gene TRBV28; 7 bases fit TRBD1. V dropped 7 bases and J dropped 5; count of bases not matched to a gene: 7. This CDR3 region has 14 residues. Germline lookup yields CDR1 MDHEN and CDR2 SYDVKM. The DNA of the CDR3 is TGTGCCAGCATTGAGGGGGCGCGAACCGGGGAGCTGTTTTTT. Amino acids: CASIEGARTGELFF.

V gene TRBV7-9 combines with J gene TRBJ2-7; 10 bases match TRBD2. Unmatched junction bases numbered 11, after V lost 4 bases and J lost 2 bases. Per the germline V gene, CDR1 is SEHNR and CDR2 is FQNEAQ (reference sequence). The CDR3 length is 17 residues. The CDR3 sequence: CASSSVAGGGRPYEQYF. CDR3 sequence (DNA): TGTGCCAGCAGCTCCGTAGCGGGAGGAGGAAGGCCCTACGAGCAGTACTTC.

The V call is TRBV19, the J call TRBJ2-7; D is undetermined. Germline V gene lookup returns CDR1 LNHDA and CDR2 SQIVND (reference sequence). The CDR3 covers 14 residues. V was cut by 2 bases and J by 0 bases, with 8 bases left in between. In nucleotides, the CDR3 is TGTGCCAGTAGTATAAAGGGCGGCTCCTACGAGCAGTACTTC. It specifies CASSIKGGSYEQYF.

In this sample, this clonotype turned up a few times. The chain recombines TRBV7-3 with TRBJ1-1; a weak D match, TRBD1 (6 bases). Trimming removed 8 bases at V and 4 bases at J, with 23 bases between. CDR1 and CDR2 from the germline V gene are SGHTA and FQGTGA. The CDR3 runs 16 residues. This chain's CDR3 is CASVPEPGGFGTEAFF. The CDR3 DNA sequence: TGTGCCAGCGTCCCAGAACCGGGGGGCTTTGGCACTGAAGCTTTCTTT.

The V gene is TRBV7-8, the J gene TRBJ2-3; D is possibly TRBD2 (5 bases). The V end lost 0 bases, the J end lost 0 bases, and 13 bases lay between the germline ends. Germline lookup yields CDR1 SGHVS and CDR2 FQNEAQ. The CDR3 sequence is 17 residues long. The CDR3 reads CASSLAKIGVSTDTQYF. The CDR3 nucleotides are TGTGCCAGCAGCTTAGCGAAGATCGGGGTGAGCACAGATACGCAGTATTTT. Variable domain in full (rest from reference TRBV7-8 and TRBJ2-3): GAGVSQSPRYKVAKRGQDVALRCDPISGHVSLFWYQQALGQGPEFLTYFQNEAQLDKSGLPSDRFFAERPEGSVSTLKIQRTQQEDSAVYLCASSLAKIGVSTDTQYFGPGTRLTVL.